The rows below give T cell receptor beta chains drawn from one sample of a study of T-cell reconstitution after alpha-beta-depleted transplantation in children. TCRdb fed the PCR reads into MiXCR, producing one record per CDR3 protein. Among some 240,000 distinct CDR3 sequences listed, around 12% were seen once. Sample: PBMCs from the stem cell graft donor, taken from the stem cell graft. The receptor set was obtained from a human donor who donated a stem cell graft to a child with acute lymphoblastic leukemia. Both conserved end residues are trimmed from each CDR3.

j_call v_call cdr3_aa
TRBJ2-3 TRBV24-1 ATSLGTGTDTQY
TRBJ1-5 TRBV20-1 SARTGRSNQPQH
TRBJ1-1 TRBV6-1 AFSGQGEAF
TRBJ2-5 TRBV28 ASSPGVLAGHGETQY
TRBJ1-5 TRBV20-1 SASAGRSNQPQH
TRBJ1-2 TRBV5-1 ASSFGGVNDGYT
TRBJ2-1 TRBV7-3 ASSKRGGTGVGDEQF
TRBJ2-7 TRBV30 AWSIGSRAYEQY
TRBJ2-3 TRBV18 ASSPLRDTYSSTDTQY
TRBJ2-7 TRBV9 ASSRARGPYEQY
TRBJ2-1 TRBV29-1 SVSWTSGKSNEQF
TRBJ1-4 TRBV7-2 ASNSPVWGRNEKLF
TRBJ2-3 TRBV11-2 ASSFQLAGGVDTQY
TRBJ2-7 TRBV18 ASSPRKQGHSPEQY
TRBJ2-1 TRBV15 AVGSEQF
TRBJ2-6 TRBV4-3 ASSSVRVGANVLT
TRBJ2-1 TRBV24-1 ATSDRTGTQYNEQF
TRBJ2-1 TRBV20-1 SALLSVRIGNEQF
TRBJ1-3 TRBV4-2 ASSQEFGAHSGNTIY
TRBJ2-7 TRBV10-3 AISPRTVSYEQY
TRBJ2-7 TRBV10-3 AISGTSGSTYEQY
TRBJ1-1 TRBV19 ASSLKTGLPEAF